Sequencing of this T cell receptor (beta chain) was carried out in a study of blood T cell repertoires in COVID-19. About the study: COVID-19 samples collected from the United States, Italy and Spain covered acute and convalescent phases. PBMCs, B-cell-depleted T cells, or T cells provided the cDNA or gDNA that made up the material.

CDR3 length: 15 residues. V lost 0 bases to trimming and J lost 1 base; unmatched junction nucleotides: 2. The germline CDR1 and CDR2 sequences are SGHRS and YFSETQ. Only in-frame clones appear in the TCRdb table, and some are missing; sequencing was by immunoSEQ multiplex PCR. The sample lists 100,000 to 150,000 clones, approximately 90% occurring once. The sequenced material came from peripheral blood. This chain uses TRBV5-1 with TRBJ1-1, with 8 bases that match TRBD1. The clonotype comes from a man aged 65 to 79 with active or convalescent COVID-19. The CDR3: CASSLDGQGNTEAFF. DNA of the CDR3: TGCGCCAGCAGCTTGGATGGACAGGGGAACACTGAAGCTTTCTTT.